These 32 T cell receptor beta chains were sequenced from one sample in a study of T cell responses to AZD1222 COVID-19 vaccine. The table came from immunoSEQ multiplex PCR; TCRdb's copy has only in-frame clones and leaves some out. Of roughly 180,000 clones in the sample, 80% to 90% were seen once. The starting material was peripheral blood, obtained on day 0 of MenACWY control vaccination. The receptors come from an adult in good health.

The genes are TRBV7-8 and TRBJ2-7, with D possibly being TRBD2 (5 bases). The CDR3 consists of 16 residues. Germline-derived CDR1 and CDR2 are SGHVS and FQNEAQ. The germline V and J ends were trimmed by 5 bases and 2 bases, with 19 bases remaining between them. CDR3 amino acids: CASSRAGPTNPYEQYF. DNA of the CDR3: TGTGCCAGCAGCCGCGCGGGCCCTACTAACCCCTACGAGCAGTACTTC.

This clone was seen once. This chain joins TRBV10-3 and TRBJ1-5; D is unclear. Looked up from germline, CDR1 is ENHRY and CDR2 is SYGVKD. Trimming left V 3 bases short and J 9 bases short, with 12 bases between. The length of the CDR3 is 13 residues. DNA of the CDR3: TGTGCCATCAGTGACAGCTATCAACCGCCCCAGCATTTT. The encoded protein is CAISDSYQPPQHF.

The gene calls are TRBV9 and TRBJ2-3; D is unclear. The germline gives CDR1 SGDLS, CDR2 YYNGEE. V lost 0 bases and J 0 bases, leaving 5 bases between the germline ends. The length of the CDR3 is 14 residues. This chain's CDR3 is CASSVVQSTDTQYF. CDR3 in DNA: TGTGCCAGCAGCGTAGTTCAGAGCACAGATACGCAGTATTTT.

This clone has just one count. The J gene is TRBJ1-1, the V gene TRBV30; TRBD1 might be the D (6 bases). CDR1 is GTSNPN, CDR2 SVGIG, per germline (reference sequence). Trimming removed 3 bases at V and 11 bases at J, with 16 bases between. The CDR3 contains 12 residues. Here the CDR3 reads CAWSGTGRDAFF. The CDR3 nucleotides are TGTGCCTGGAGCGGAACAGGGCGTGATGCTTTCTTT.

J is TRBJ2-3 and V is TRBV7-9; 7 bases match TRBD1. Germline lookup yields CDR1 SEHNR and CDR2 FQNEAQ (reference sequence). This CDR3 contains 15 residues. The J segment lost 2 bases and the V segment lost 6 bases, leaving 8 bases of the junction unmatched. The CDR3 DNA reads TGTGCCAGCAGGCCTAACAGGGGACCCACAGATACGCAGTATTTT. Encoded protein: CASRPNRGPTDTQYF.

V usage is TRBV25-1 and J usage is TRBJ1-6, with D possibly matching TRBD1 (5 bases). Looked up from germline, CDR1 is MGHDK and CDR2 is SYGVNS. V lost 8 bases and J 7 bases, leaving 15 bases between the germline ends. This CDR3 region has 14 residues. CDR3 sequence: CASRPPTDNSPLHF. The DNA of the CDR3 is TGTGCCAGCCGGCCACCGACAGACAATTCACCCCTCCACTTT.

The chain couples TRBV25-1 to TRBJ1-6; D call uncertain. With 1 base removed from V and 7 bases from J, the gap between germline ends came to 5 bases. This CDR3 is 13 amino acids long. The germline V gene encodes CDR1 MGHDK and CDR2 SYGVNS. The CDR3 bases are TGTGCCAGCAGTGAATTTGAGAATTCACCCCTCCACTTT. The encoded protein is CASSEFENSPLHF.

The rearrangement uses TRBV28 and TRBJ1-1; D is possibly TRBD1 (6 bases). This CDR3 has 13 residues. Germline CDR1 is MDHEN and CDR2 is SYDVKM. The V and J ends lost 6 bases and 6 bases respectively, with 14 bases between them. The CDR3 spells CASSQTGSAEAFF. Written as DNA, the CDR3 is TGTGCCAGCAGCCAAACAGGGAGCGCTGAAGCTTTCTTT. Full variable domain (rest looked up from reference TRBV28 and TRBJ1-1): DVKVTQSSRYLVKRTGEKVFLECVQDMDHENMFWYRQDPGLGLRLIYFSYDVKMKEKGDIPEGYSVSREKKERFSLILESASTNQTSMYLCASSQTGSAEAFFGQGTRLTVV.

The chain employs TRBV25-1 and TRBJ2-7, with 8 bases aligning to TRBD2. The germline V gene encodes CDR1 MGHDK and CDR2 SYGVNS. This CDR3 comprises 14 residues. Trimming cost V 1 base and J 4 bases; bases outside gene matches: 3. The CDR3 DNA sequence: TGTGCCAGCAGTGAATCGCCGGGGGGGTACGAGCAGTACTTC. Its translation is CASSESPGGYEQYF.

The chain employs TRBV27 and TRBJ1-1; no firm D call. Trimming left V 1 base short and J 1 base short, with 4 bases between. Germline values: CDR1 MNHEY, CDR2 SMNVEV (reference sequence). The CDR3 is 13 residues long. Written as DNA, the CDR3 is TGTGCCAGCAGTTTATTCCCGAACACTGAAGCTTTCTTT. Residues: CASSLFPNTEAFF.

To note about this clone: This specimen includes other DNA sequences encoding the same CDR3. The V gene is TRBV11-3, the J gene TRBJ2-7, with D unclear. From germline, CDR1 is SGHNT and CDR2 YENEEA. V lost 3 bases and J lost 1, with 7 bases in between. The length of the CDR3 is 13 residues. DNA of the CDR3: TGTGCCAGCAGCTTGGGCGGTTCCTACGAGCAGTACTTC. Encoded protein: CASSLGGSYEQYF.

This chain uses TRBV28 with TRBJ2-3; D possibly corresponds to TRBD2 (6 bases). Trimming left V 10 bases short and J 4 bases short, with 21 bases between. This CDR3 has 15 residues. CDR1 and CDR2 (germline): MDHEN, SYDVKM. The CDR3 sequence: CATTTGELFADTQYF. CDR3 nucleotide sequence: TGTGCCACCACGACGGGAGAATTATTTGCAGATACGCAGTATTTT.

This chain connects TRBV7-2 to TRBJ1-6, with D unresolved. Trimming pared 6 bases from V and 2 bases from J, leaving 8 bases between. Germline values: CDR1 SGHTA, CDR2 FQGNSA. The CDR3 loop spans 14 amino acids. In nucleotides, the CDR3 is TGTGCCAGCAGGCCTGGGGCCTATAATTCACCCCTCCACTTT. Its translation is CASRPGAYNSPLHF.

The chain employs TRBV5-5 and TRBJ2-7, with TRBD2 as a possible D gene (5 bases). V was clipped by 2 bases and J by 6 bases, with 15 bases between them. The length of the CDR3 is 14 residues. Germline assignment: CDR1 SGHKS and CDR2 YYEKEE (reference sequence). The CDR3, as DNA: TGTGCCAGCAGCTTTACAGCGTTGAGGGCCGAGCAGTACTTC. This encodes CASSFTALRAEQYF.

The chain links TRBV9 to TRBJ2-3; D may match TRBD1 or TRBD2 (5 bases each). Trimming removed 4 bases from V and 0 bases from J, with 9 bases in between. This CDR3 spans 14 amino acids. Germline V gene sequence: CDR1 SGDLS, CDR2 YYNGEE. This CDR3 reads CASSSGSSTDTQYF. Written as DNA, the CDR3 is TGTGCCAGCAGCTCAGGGAGTAGCACAGATACGCAGTATTTT.

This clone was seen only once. The CDR3 reads CASSQGLAASTDTQYF. Written as DNA, the CDR3 is TGTGCCAGCAGCCAAGGACTAGCGGCTAGCACAGATACGCAGTATTTT. The chain links TRBV4-2 to TRBJ2-3; 9 bases fit TRBD2. This CDR3 has 16 amino acids. Germline loops: CDR1 LGHNA, CDR2 YNFKEQ. With V trimmed by 1 base and J by 0 bases, 2 bases remained unmatched.

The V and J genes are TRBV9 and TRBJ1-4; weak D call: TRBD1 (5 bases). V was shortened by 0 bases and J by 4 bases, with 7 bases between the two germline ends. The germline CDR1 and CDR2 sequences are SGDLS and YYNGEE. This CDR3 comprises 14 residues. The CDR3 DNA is TGTGCCAGCAGCGTAGGACAGAATAATGAAAAACTGTTTTTT. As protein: CASSVGQNNEKLFF.

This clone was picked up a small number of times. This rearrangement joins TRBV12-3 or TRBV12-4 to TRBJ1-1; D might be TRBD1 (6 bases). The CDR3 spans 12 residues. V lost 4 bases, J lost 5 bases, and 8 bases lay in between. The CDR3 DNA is TGTGCCAGCAGTTCTCAGGGGACTGAAGCTTTCTTT. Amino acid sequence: CASSSQGTEAFF.

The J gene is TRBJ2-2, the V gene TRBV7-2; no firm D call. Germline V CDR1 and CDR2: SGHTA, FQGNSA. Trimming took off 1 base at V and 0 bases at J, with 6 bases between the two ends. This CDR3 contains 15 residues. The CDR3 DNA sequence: TGTGCCAGCAGCTTAGTCAGCGCGAACACCGGGGAGCTGTTTTTT. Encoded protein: CASSLVSANTGELFF.

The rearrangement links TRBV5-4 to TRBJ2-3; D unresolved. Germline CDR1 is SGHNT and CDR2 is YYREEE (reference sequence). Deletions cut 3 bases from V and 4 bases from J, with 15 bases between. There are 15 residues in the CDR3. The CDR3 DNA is TGTGCCAGCAGCTCCACCGACCTATCGGCAGATACGCAGTATTTT. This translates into CASSSTDLSADTQYF. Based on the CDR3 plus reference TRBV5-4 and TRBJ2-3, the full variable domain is ETGVTQSPTHLIKTRGQQVTLRCSSQSGHNTVSWYQQALGQGPQFIFQYYREEENGRGNFPPRFSGLQFPNYSSELNVNALELDDSALYLCASSSTDLSADTQYFGPGTRLTVL.

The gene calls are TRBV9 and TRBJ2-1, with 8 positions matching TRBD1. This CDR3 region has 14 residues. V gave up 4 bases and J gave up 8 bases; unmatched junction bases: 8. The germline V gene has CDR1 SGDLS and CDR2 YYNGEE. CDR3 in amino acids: CASSSTGDWDEQFF. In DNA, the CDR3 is TGTGCCAGCAGCTCGACAGGGGACTGGGATGAGCAGTTCTTC. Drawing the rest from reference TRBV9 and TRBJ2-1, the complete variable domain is DSGVTQTPKHLITATGQRVTLRCSPRSGDLSVYWYQQSLDQGLQFLIQYYNGEERAKGNILERFSAQQFPDLHSELNLSSLELGDSALYFCASSSTGDWDEQFFGPGTRLTVL.

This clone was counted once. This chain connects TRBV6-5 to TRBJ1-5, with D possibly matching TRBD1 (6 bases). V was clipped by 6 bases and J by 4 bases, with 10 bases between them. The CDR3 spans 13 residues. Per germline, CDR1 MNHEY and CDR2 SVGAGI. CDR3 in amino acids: CASSQDRNQPQHF. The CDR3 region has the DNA TGTGCCAGCAGCCAGGACAGAAATCAGCCCCAGCATTTT.

Written as DNA, the CDR3 is TGCGCCAGCAGCTCCACAGGGAGCTCTGGAAACACCATATATTTT. The encoded protein is CASSSTGSSGNTIYF. J is TRBJ1-3 and V is TRBV5-1, with D maybe TRBD1 (6 bases). Germline CDR1 SGHRS, CDR2 YFSETQ. V was pared by 3 bases and J by 0 bases, with 10 bases between. This CDR3 spans 15 amino acids.

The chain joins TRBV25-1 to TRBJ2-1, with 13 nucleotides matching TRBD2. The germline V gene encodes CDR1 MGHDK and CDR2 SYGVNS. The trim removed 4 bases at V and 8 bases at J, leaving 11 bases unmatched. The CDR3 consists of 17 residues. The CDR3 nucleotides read TGTGCCAGCAGTGCTCAATCCGGGACTAGCGGGATGGATGAGCAGTTCTTC. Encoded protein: CASSAQSGTSGMDEQFF.

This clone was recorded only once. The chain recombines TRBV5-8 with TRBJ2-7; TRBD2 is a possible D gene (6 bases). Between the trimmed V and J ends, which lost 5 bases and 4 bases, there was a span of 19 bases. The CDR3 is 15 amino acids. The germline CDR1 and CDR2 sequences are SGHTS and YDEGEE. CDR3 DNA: TGTGCCAGCAGGTCCCCGCGGGGAGTCAAGTACGAGCAGTACTTC. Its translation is CASRSPRGVKYEQYF. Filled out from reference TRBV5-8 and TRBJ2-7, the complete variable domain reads EAGVTQSPTHLIKTRGQQATLRCSPISGHTSVYWYQQALGLGLQFLLWYDEGEERNRGNFPPRFSGRQFPNYSSELNVNALELEDSALYLCASRSPRGVKYEQYFGPGTRLTVT.

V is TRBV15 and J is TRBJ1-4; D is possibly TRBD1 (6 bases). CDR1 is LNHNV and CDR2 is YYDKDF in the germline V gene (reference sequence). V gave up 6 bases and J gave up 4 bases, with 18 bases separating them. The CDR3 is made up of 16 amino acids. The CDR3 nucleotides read TGTGCCACCAGGCCCGTGGAGGGGGAGATTAATGAAAAACTGTTTTTT. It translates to CATRPVEGEINEKLFF.

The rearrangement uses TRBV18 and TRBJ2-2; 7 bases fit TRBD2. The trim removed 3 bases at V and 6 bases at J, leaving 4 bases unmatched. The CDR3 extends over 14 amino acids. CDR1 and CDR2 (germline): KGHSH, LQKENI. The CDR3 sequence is CASSPGLVSGELFF. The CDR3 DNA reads TGTGCCAGCTCACCTGGACTAGTTTCCGGGGAGCTGTTTTTT.

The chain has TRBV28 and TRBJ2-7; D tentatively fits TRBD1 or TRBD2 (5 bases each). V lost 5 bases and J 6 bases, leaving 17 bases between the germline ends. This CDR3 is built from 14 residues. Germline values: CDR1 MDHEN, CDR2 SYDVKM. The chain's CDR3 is CASSNPGPGTEQYF. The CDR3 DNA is TGTGCCAGCAGTAACCCGGGGCCGGGAACCGAGCAGTACTTC.

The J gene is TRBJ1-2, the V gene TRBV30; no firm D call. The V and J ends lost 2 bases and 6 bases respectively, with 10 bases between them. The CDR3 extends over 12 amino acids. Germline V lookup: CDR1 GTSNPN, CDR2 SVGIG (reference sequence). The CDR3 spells CAWSRQANGYTF. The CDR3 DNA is TGTGCCTGGAGTAGGCAAGCCAATGGCTACACCTTC.

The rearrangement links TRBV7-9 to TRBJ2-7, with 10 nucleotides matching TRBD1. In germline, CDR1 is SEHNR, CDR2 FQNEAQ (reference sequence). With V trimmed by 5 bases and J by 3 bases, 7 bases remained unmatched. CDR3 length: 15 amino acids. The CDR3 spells CASSNRDRGIYEQYF. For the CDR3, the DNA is TGTGCCAGCAGCAACCGGGACAGGGGAATCTACGAGCAGTACTTC.

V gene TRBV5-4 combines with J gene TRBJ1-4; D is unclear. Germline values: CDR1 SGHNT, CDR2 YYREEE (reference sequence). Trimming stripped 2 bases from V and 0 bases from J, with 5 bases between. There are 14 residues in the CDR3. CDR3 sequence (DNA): TGTGCCAGCAGCTTCGGATCAACTAATGAAAAACTGTTTTTT. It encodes CASSFGSTNEKLFF.

CDR3: CATAYGNEQFF. The CDR3 coding sequence is TGTGCCACCGCGTACGGCAATGAGCAGTTCTTC. The chain has TRBV24-1 and TRBJ2-1; D remains ambiguous. Germline CDR1 reads KGHDR; CDR2 reads SFDVKD. V shed 9 bases and J shed 6 bases, with 8 bases lying between them. This CDR3 region has 11 residues.